This T cell receptor beta chain emerged from a study of shared clonotypes between healthy human individuals. Trimming stripped 0 bases from V and 2 bases from J, with 13 bases between. This CDR3 has 16 amino acids. Method: immunoSEQ multiplex PCR; TCRdb's copy keeps in-frame clones and lacks some. The sample has about 600,000 clones, 97% seen once; the top ten hold approximately 0.057%. This clone showed up just once. This TCR was recovered from a woman aged 30 to 39 in good health. The chain recombines TRBV23-1 with TRBJ1-1, with a possible D match to TRBD1 (6 bases). TRBV23-1 is labeled an ORF, and its function is uncertain. What was sequenced was naive CD4+ T cells sorted from blood. The subset denotes: CD45RA+ positively selected. CDR3 loop: CASSQSFRGRNTEAFF. For the CDR3, the DNA is TGCGCCAGCAGTCAATCGTTCAGGGGTCGTAACACTGAAGCTTTCTTT.